The clone carrying this T cell receptor beta chain was seen many times. Library construction for TCR beta used iRepertoire HTBI primers and Arm-PCR of CDR3 regions. TCRdb ran MiXCR on the multiplex PCR reads and lists one entry per CDR3 protein. The sample records 550,000 to 650,000 distinct CDR3 sequences, about 16% being singletons. This sample is drawn from a study of regulatory T cells in long-lasting Graves disease. Time point given: newly diagnosed GD, antithyroid drugs for less than 3 months. From PBMCs, RNA was extracted and then used to make the TCR library. The germline V gene encodes CDR1 SEHNR and CDR2 FQNEAQ (reference sequence). The germline V and J ends were trimmed by 3 bases and 7 bases, with 19 bases remaining between them. The CDR3 length is 16 residues. These records were also assigned to another study, of T cells in Graves' hyperthyroidism and ophthalmopathy.

This sample comprised peripheral blood mononuclear cells (PBMCs), obtained at new diagnosis, from a patient treated with antithyroid drugs. The TCR sequence derives from a man aged 18 to 35 with Graves disease. This sequence joins TRBV7-9 and TRBJ2-1; D may be TRBD2 (5 bases). The CDR3 DNA follows: TGTGCCAGCAGCTTGAGCGGAGAGGGTTCTCGGAATGAGCAGTTCTTC. It encodes CASSLSGEGSRNEQFF. Filled out from reference TRBV7-9 and TRBJ2-1, the complete variable domain reads DTGVSQNPRHKITKRGQNVTFRCDPISEHNRLYWYRQTLGQGPEFLTYFQNEAQLEKSRLLSDRFSAERPKGSFSTLEIQRTEQGDSAMYLCASSLSGEGSRNEQFFGPGTRLTVL.